This is a list of T cell receptor beta chains from one sample in a study of blood T cell repertoires in COVID-19. Assay used: immunoSEQ multiplex PCR; TCRdb lists only in-frame clones, some missing. The data contain a few hundred thousand clones, over 75% of them singletons. Sequencing was carried out using peripheral blood. These receptors were collected from a woman in her twenties or thirties with COVID-19, enrolled during active disease. Each CDR3 is given with its conserved first and last residue. A D gene is named only where the DNA matches it firmly. Clone sizes are given selectively: once, few, many, or a class where the clone is expanded.

D	size	length	V	J	CDR3	DNA
-	-	13	TRBV19	TRBJ1-1	CASSPDHRPEAFF	TGTGCCAGTAGCCCCGACCACAGACCTGAAGCTTTCTTT
-	-	14	TRBV6-1	TRBJ1-5	CASSEIGENQPQHF	TGTGCCAGCAGTGAAATCGGAGAGAATCAGCCCCAGCATTTT
-	once	14	TRBV5-1	TRBJ2-3	CASSEGGAADTQYF	TGCGCCAGCAGTGAGGGGGGGGCCGCAGATACGCAGTATTTT
TRBD1	-	13	TRBV2	TRBJ2-7	CASSRQGMNEQYF	TGTGCCAGCAGTCGACAGGGGATGAACGAGCAGTACTTC
TRBD2	-	17	TRBV5-4	TRBJ2-1	CASSLEAGKSSYNEQFF	TGTGCCAGCAGCTTGGAAGCGGGGAAGAGCTCCTACAATGAGCAGTTCTTC
TRBD2	-	17	TRBV4-1	TRBJ2-1	CASSPAPQRGSYNEQFF	TGCGCCAGCAGTCCAGCCCCCCAGCGGGGCTCCTACAATGAGCAGTTCTTC
TRBD1	-	15	TRBV4-1	TRBJ2-7	CASSQGQGASYEQYF	TGCGCCAGCAGCCAAGGACAGGGGGCTTCCTACGAGCAGTACTTC
TRBD1	-	17	TRBV9	TRBJ1-4	CASSVDTGGFPNEKLFF	TGTGCCAGCAGCGTAGACACAGGGGGCTTCCCTAATGAAAAACTGTTTTTT
TRBD2	-	13	TRBV20-1	TRBJ2-7	CSASLLATEEQYF	TGCAGTGCTAGTTTACTAGCGACGGAAGAGCAGTACTTC
TRBD2	-	14	TRBV3-1/TRBV3-2	TRBJ2-1	CASTVGLAGDEQFF	TGTGCCAGCACCGTGGGACTAGCGGGAGATGAGCAGTTCTTC
-	-	14	TRBV24-1	TRBJ1-5	CATSVGESNQPQHF	TGTGCCACCAGTGTTGGAGAGAGCAATCAGCCCCAGCATTTT